The next 4 T cell receptor beta chains were all read from a single sample in a study of T-cell reconstitution after alpha-beta-depleted transplantation in children. Library preparation (for TCRbeta) was performed with unique molecular identifiers. Using its own MiXCR run on the PCR reads, TCRdb lists one record per CDR3 protein. The data contain about 74,000 distinct CDR3 sequences, roughly 14% of them singletons. Source: PBMCs, mostly from graft donor cells, taken 180 days after TCRalphabeta/CD19-depleted stem cell transplant. These TCRs come from a male patient between 2 and 10 years old who had a stem cell transplant for acute lymphoblastic leukemia, so the T cells may come from the graft donor.

V gene TRBV12-3 or TRBV12-4 combines with J gene TRBJ2-3; 15 nucleotides agree with TRBD2. V was pared by 6 bases and J by 5 bases, with 9 bases of the junction left unmatched. There are 17 residues in the CDR3. The CDR3 here is CASRLPGTSGGRDTQYF. The CDR3 bases are TGTGCCAGCAGGTTGCCCGGGACTAGCGGGGGGAGAGATACGCAGTATTTT.

The chain recombines TRBV5-1 with TRBJ2-1; D tentatively fits TRBD1 or TRBD2 (5 bases each). The CDR3 sequence is 13 residues long. Germline assignment: CDR1 SGHRS and CDR2 YFSETQ. Deletions cut 0 bases from V and 9 bases from J, with 10 bases between. The chain's CDR3 is CASSLALGAEQFF. Written as DNA, the CDR3 is TGCGCCAGCAGCTTGGCTCTCGGGGCTGAGCAGTTCTTC.

The DNA of the CDR3 is TGCGCCAGCCAGCAAGGAGTGGTCCCCAGACTCTACAATGAGCAGTTCTTC. Its translation: CASQQGVVPRLYNEQFF. The genes are TRBV10-2 and TRBJ2-1, with D hard to call. The length of the CDR3 is 17 residues. Per the germline V gene, CDR1 is WSHSY and CDR2 is SAAADI. Between the trimmed V and J ends, which lost 8 bases and 3 bases, there was a span of 23 bases.

This clonotype was counted only a few times. V and J are TRBV6-1 and TRBJ1-6; D gene uncertain. CDR3 size: 13 residues. V lost 5 bases to trimming and J lost 5 bases, with 7 bases between them. Germline values: CDR1 MNHNS, CDR2 SASEGT. CDR3 bases: TGTGCCAGCAGTCGGACGGATAATTCACCCCTCCACTTT. This sequence encodes CASSRTDNSPLHF.